This TCR beta chain comes out of a study of CD8 T cells in Susac syndrome. Germline values: CDR1 GTSNPN, CDR2 SVGIG (reference sequence). This CDR3 contains 14 residues. Trimming cost V 3 bases and J 4 bases, with 12 bases left between them. While CD8+ and CD4+ T cells were isolated negatively, TEMRA cells were enriched by FACS. With random hexamers, 0.5 to 1 ug RNA was reverse transcribed. immunoSEQ multiplex PCR amplified TCR beta CDR3 across 54 Vbeta, 13 Jbeta. TCRdb used MiXCR to reprocess the immunoSEQ multiplex PCR reads, holding one entry per CDR3 protein. The table records more than 130,000 distinct CDR3 sequences, 94% of them present only once.

This rearrangement joins TRBV30 to TRBJ2-2, with a possible D match to TRBD1 (5 bases). The receptor comes from a human donor in good health. The sequenced sample was CD8+ T cells from PBMCs. CDR3 sequence reads: CAWSARDPTGELFF. The CDR3 DNA sequence: TGTGCCTGGAGCGCCAGGGATCCCACCGGGGAGCTGTTTTTT.